The clone carrying this TCR beta chain was detected only a few times. The antigen remains undetermined. It was cDNA, reverse transcribed from extracted RNA, that served as the sequencing template. Only in-frame clones appear in the TCRdb table, and some are missing; sequencing was by immunoSEQ multiplex PCR. This table has about 180,000 clones, roughly 63% appearing once. This specimen comes from a study of CD8+ T cells in alopecia areata. The study's findings and limits: Treatment with tofacitinib significantly lowered scalp clonality and reduced expanded CD8+ clones among the top 100. More clonal than normal scalp was lesional scalp, particularly alopecia totalis/universalis.

As to treatment: oral pan-JAK inhibitor, 5-10 mg twice daily. Sequences were derived from CD4+ T cells sorted from blood, sampled at approximately week 60, from a patient treated with tofacitinib. This TCR derives from a human donor with alopecia areata.

The CDR3 DNA reads TGCGCCAGCAGCTTGGGATCGGAGGCAAATCAGCCCCAGCATTTT. Amino acids: CASSLGSEANQPQHF. The gene calls are TRBV5-1 and TRBJ1-5; D gene unclear. The ends were cut back, 0 bases at V and 4 bases at J, with 11 bases in the middle. Per the germline V gene, CDR1 is SGHRS and CDR2 is YFSETQ. CDR3 size: 15 residues.